What follows describes a single T cell receptor (beta chain). The data were taken from a study of blood T cell repertoires in COVID-19. The method was immunoSEQ multiplex PCR; TCRdb's version includes in-frame clones alone and lacks a portion of them. The table lists roughly 230,000 clones, roughly 85% of them singletons. The length of the CDR3 is 15 residues. Germline trimming cut 6 bases from V and 5 bases from J; bases unmatched to any gene: 10. Germline lookup yields CDR1 MNHEY and CDR2 SVGEGT. The V and J genes are TRBV6-2 or TRBV6-3 and TRBJ2-3, with 8 bases lining up with TRBD1. This TCR derives from a woman aged 45-65 years who had been exposed to COVID-19. The sample consisted of PBMCs or T cells enriched from blood (not recorded which). The CDR3 nucleotides are TGTGCCAGCAGCCCACAGGGGGGCGCGGGAGATACGCAGTATTTT. Its protein product is CASSPQGGAGDTQYF.